The 30 T cell receptor beta chains reported below all come from one sample, sequenced in a study of regulatory T cells in long-lasting Graves disease. In building TCR beta libraries, iRepertoire HTBI primers were used together with Arm-PCR of CDR3 regions. TCRdb re-derived calls from the multiplex PCR reads in MiXCR, one entry per CDR3 protein. The table has a few hundred thousand distinct CDR3 sequences, about a sixth seen once. Time point noted: newly diagnosed GD, antithyroid drugs for less than 3 months. From PBMCs, RNA was extracted and then used to make the TCR library. This sample also belongs to another study, concerning T cells in Graves' hyperthyroidism and ophthalmopathy.

Here the sequenced sample was peripheral blood mononuclear cells (PBMCs), taken at new diagnosis, from a patient treated with antithyroid drugs. The receptors derive from a middle-aged man with Graves disease.

This clonotype came up many times. In DNA form, the CDR3 reads TGTGCCAGCAGAGATGGGGGCAGCCCCACAGATACGCAGTATTTT. Its protein is CASRDGGSPTDTQYF. V usage is TRBV7-8 and J usage is TRBJ2-3; D is possibly TRBD1 (6 bases). V dropped 6 bases and J dropped 2 bases, with 15 bases sitting between them. Germline V gene data show CDR1 as SGHVS and CDR2 as FQNEAQ. The CDR3 consists of 15 residues.

This chain uses TRBV28 with TRBJ2-7; the D is unclear. Trimming left V 8 bases short and J 2 bases short, with 22 bases between. CDR3 length equals 16 residues. Per the germline V gene, CDR1 is MDHEN and CDR2 is SYDVKM. The CDR3 sequence is CASGPSAVSPPYEQYF. The CDR3 DNA reads as TGTGCCAGCGGTCCCTCTGCGGTGTCACCGCCCTACGAGCAGTACTTC.

This clonotype occurred a few times. The V call is TRBV11-2, the J call TRBJ2-3; 10 nucleotides match TRBD1. The J call may be incorrect, as the DNA end agrees better with TRBJ1-5. CDR3 length equals 17 residues. CDR1 and CDR2 (germline): SGHAT, FQNNGV. The CDR3 DNA sequence: TGTGCCAGCAGCTTATACTTCGGACAGGGGGACACAGATACGCAGCATTTT. Protein product: CASSLYFGQGDTDTQHF.

This clonotype was found many times. CDR3 sequence reads: CASSSYREVEETQYF. DNA of the CDR3: TGTGCCAGCAGCTCCTACCGGGAGGTGGAAGAGACCCAGTACTTC. This sequence joins TRBV7-2 and TRBJ2-5; 7 bases fit TRBD2. This CDR3 contains 15 residues. CDR1 is SGHTA, CDR2 FQGNSA, per germline. With V trimmed by 4 bases and J by 3 bases, 8 bases remained unmatched.

This clonotype came up many times. J is TRBJ2-1 and V is TRBV3-1, with D unclear. This CDR3 has 13 amino acids. Per the germline V gene, CDR1 is LGHDT and CDR2 is YNNKEL (reference sequence). Between the trimmed V and J ends, which lost 1 base and 8 bases, there was a span of 9 bases. The CDR3 coding sequence is TGTGCCAGCAGCCAAGTGGGTCGGGATGAGCAGTTCTTC. Translating gives CASSQVGRDEQFF.

This clonotype was detected a few times. DNA for the CDR3: TGTGCCAGCTCACCACCGGGGGAGCTGAGCTCCTACAATGAGCAGTTCTTC. This sequence encodes CASSPPGELSSYNEQFF. The rearrangement uses TRBV18 and TRBJ2-1; tentatively, D is TRBD1 or TRBD2 (5 bases each). The V end was cut by 0 bases, the J end by 0 bases, with 12 bases between. The germline V gene encodes CDR1 KGHSH and CDR2 LQKENI. The CDR3 has 17 amino acids.

Ten or more counts support this clonotype. CDR3 bases: TGTGCCAGCAGCTTAGATTGGGTAGGCACTGAAGCTTTCTTT. As protein: CASSLDWVGTEAFF. The chain links TRBV11-2 to TRBJ1-1; D gene unclear. This CDR3 has 14 residues. The germline V gene encodes CDR1 SGHAT and CDR2 FQNNGV. The V end was cut by 0 bases, the J end by 4 bases, with 9 bases between.

The chain employs TRBV30 and TRBJ1-1, with 8 bases lining up with TRBD1. The CDR3 runs to 13 residues. V shed 3 bases, J shed 4 bases, and the junction held 4 bases outside the gene matches. Per the germline V gene, CDR1 is GTSNPN and CDR2 is SVGIG (reference sequence). The CDR3 loop is CAWSRTGGTEAFF. As DNA, the CDR3 is TGTGCCTGGAGCAGAACAGGGGGCACTGAAGCTTTCTTT.

This clonotype showed up many times. As DNA, the CDR3 is TGTGCCAGCAGTGAAAACGGGGGCCTCTACGAGCAGTACTTC. This encodes CASSENGGLYEQYF. The chain employs TRBV2 and TRBJ2-7, with D perhaps TRBD1 or TRBD2 (6 bases each). The V end lost 2 bases, the J end lost 3 bases, and 11 bases lay between the germline ends. This CDR3 contains 14 residues. In germline, CDR1 is SNHLY, CDR2 FYNNEI.

The chain uses TRBV30 and TRBJ1-3; D not certain. CDR3 length: 13 amino acids. The germline gives CDR1 GTSNPN, CDR2 SVGIG (reference sequence). Between the trimmed V and J ends, which lost 5 bases and 0 bases, there was a span of 8 bases. CDR3 region: CAWDTASGNTIYF. CDR3 in DNA: TGTGCCTGGGACACCGCCTCTGGAAACACCATATATTTT.

This clonotype has ten or more counts. The rearrangement links TRBV9 to TRBJ1-1; 7 nucleotides agree with TRBD1. CDR1 and CDR2 from the germline V gene are SGDLS and YYNGEE. The CDR3 extends over 13 amino acids. V dropped 4 bases and J dropped 10; count of bases not matched to a gene: 10. The CDR3 bases are TGTGCCAGCAGCACCGACCTAGGGGGCGTAGCTTTCTTT. Amino acid sequence: CASSTDLGGVAFF. The full variable domain, with the rest looked up from reference TRBV9 and TRBJ1-1, is DSGVTQTPKHLITATGQRVTLRCSPRSGDLSVYWYQQSLDQGLQFLIQYYNGEERAKGNILERFSAQQFPDLHSELNLSSLELGDSALYFCASSTDLGGVAFFGQGTRLTVV.

The CDR3 bases are TGTGCCAGTAGTTCCAGAGTCCAGGGGAGCTATGGCTACACCTTC. Translating gives CASSSRVQGSYGYTF. The rearrangement joins TRBV19 to TRBJ1-2; tentative D call: TRBD1 (6 bases). From germline, CDR1 is LNHDA and CDR2 SQIVND (reference sequence). The CDR3 totals 15 residues. Deletions cut 5 bases from V and 4 bases from J, with 17 bases between.

The chain carries TRBV5-1 and TRBJ2-2; D could derive from TRBD1 or TRBD2 (6 bases each). The V end was cut by 4 bases, the J end by 6 bases, with 19 bases between. The germline V gene has CDR1 SGHRS and CDR2 YFSETQ. The CDR3 totals 16 residues. The CDR3 is CASSPDGGRIAGELFF. As DNA, the CDR3 is TGCGCCAGCAGCCCGGATGGGGGGCGCATCGCCGGGGAGCTGTTTTTT.

The chain joins TRBV19 to TRBJ2-6, with 8 nucleotides matching TRBD1. From germline, CDR1 is LNHDA and CDR2 SQIVND (reference sequence). This CDR3 region has 18 residues. V gave up 1 base and J gave up 0 bases; unmatched junction bases: 5. The CDR3 nucleotides read TGTGCCAGTAGTATAGGGGACAGGTACTTCTCTGGGGCCAACGTCCTGACTTTC. Its protein product is CASSIGDRYFSGANVLTF.

This clonotype was found a few times. The rearrangement joins TRBV19 to TRBJ1-6, with 9 bases lining up with TRBD1. Losses at the gene ends were 3 bases for V and 7 bases for J; bases not matched to a gene: 7. Germline V gene lookup returns CDR1 LNHDA and CDR2 SQIVND (reference sequence). The CDR3 runs to 16 residues. CDR3 nucleotide sequence: TGTGCCAGTAGTATGTGGGTCGGACAGGGGAATTCACCCCTCCACTTT. Protein product: CASSMWVGQGNSPLHF.

This clonotype was seen a single time. CDR3 nucleotides: TGTGCCAGCAGTTTTACGTTCCTGGGACAGAGCACAGATACGCAGTATTTT. It encodes CASSFTFLGQSTDTQYF. The V call is TRBV28, the J call TRBJ2-3; 7 bases are a match to TRBD1. Losses at the gene ends were 3 bases for V and 0 bases for J; bases not matched to a gene: 9. The CDR3 runs to 17 residues. The germline V gene has CDR1 MDHEN and CDR2 SYDVKM.

In this sample, this clonotype turned up a few times. The chain employs TRBV18 and TRBJ1-3, with 9 bases matching TRBD1. The CDR3 has 15 amino acids. Losses at the gene ends were 5 bases for V and 4 bases for J; bases not matched to a gene: 6. Germline assignment: CDR1 KGHSH and CDR2 LQKENI. CDR3: CASSSQGATGNTIYF. CDR3 nucleotide sequence: TGTGCCAGCTCATCACAGGGGGCAACGGGAAACACCATATATTTT.

Regarding this clonotype: It differs at one base from a far larger clone, so likely a read error. This chain joins TRBV5-1 and TRBJ1-1, with TRBD1 as a possible D gene (6 bases). The CDR3 extends over 15 amino acids. Germline V CDR1 and CDR2: SGHRS, YFSETQ. The DNA of the CDR3 is TGTGCCAGCAGCCTCGGGCTAGGGGGGCACACTGAAGCTTTCTTT. Its translation: CASSLGLGGHTEAFF.

In its sample, this clonotype was seen a few times. An end of the junction does not agree with germline; a read error may underlie this. V is TRBV2 and J is TRBJ2-1; 7 bases align to TRBD2. The V gene's germline CDR1 is SNHLY and CDR2 FYNNEI. CDR3 length: 11 amino acids. CDR3 nucleotides: TGTGCCGGGGGGGTGATTTCTGAGCAATTCTTC. Translated, it gives CAGGVISEQFF. Complete variable domain (other parts from reference TRBV2 and TRBJ2-1): EPEVTQTPSHQVTQMGQEVILRCVPISNHLYFYWYRQILGQKVEFLVSFYNNEISEKSEIFDDQFSVERPDGSNFTLKIRSTKLEDSAMYFCAGGVISEQFFGPGTRLTVL.

This clonotype occurred a few times. The chain recombines TRBV20-1 with TRBJ2-3, with D possibly TRBD2 on 6 matching bases. The germline CDR1 and CDR2 sequences are DFQATT and SNEGSKA (reference sequence). The V and J ends lost 8 bases and 4 bases respectively, with 10 bases between them. The CDR3 totals 11 residues. The CDR3 DNA reads TGCAGTTCGGGGGTCGCAGATACGCAGTATTTT. Its translation is CSSGVADTQYF.

This clonotype occurred many times. The genes are TRBV27 and TRBJ2-2, with D unclear. V lost 6 bases to trimming and J lost 4 bases, with 15 bases between them. The length of the CDR3 is 15 residues. CDR1 is MNHEY and CDR2 is SMNVEV in the germline V gene (reference sequence). CDR3 DNA sequence: TGTGCCAGCAGCCGACACTTTCGAGCCACCGGGGAGCTGTTTTTT. It yields the protein CASSRHFRATGELFF.

This clonotype appeared many times. This chain links TRBV12-3 or TRBV12-4 with TRBJ2-1; weak D call: TRBD1 (5 bases). Trimming left V 8 bases short and J 0 bases short, with 14 bases between. The CDR3 spans 15 residues. The CDR3 sequence: CASFQGLSSYNEQFF. Here the CDR3 DNA reads TGTGCCAGCTTTCAGGGCCTAAGCTCCTACAATGAGCAGTTCTTC.

This chain joins TRBV10-3 and TRBJ1-6; D not certain. The V gene's germline CDR1 is ENHRY and CDR2 SYGVKD. The V end lost 6 bases, the J end lost 10 bases, and 16 bases lay between the germline ends. CDR3 length: 14 amino acids. This CDR3 reads CAIRQAWPESPLHF. The CDR3 DNA sequence: TGTGCCATCAGGCAGGCCTGGCCGGAGTCACCCCTCCACTTT.

The chain couples TRBV11-2 to TRBJ2-3; D is possibly TRBD1 (5 bases). The DNA end is a closer match to TRBJ2-5, so the J assignment may be wrong. This CDR3 comprises 14 residues. Germline V lookup: CDR1 SGHAT, CDR2 FQNNGV. CDR3 residues: CASSPIRGAETQYF. In DNA form, the CDR3 reads TGTGCCAGCAGCCCCATTAGGGGTGCGGAGACCCAGTACTTC.

The rearrangement uses TRBV24-1 and TRBJ1-5; the match to TRBD1 covers 10 bases. CDR1 is KGHDR, CDR2 SFDVKD, per germline. This CDR3 is 17 amino acids long. V dropped 6 bases and J dropped 1; count of bases not matched to a gene: 8. The CDR3 DNA sequence: TGTGCCACCAGTCCGGGACAGGGGTTTGCAAGCAATCAGCCCCAGCATTTT. Its translation is CATSPGQGFASNQPQHF.

Ten or more counts support this clonotype. The chain joins TRBV6-2 or TRBV6-3 to TRBJ2-2; tentatively, D is TRBD2 (6 bases). The CDR3 length is 16 residues. The V end was cut by 2 bases, the J end by 4 bases, with 14 bases between. CDR1 is MNHEY and CDR2 is SVGEGT in the germline V gene. The CDR3, as DNA: TGTGCCAGCAGTTACGCGGGGCGCGCGGTCACCGGGGAGCTGTTTTTT. Encoded protein: CASSYAGRAVTGELFF.

In this sample, this clonotype turned up a few times. This clone may be a read error of a much larger clone one base away. This likely comes from a read error, as the CDR3 has no conserved phenylalanine or tryptophan at its end. The chain links TRBV2 to TRBJ2-3; D not resolved. Germline V gives CDR1 SNHLY, CDR2 FYNNEI. The V end was cut by 11 bases, the J end by 2 bases, with 8 bases between. The CDR3 has 11 residues. CDR3: CAGRTTDTQYS. CDR3 in DNA: TGTGCCGGTCGGACCACAGATACGCAGTATTCT.

This clonotype appeared many times. The V and J genes are TRBV2 and TRBJ2-2; D perhaps matches TRBD1 (5 bases). Looked up from germline, CDR1 is SNHLY and CDR2 is FYNNEI. Between the trimmed V and J ends, which lost 4 bases and 6 bases, there was a span of 12 bases. The CDR3 is 14 residues long. CDR3 region: CASSGGRVPGELFF. CDR3 sequence (DNA): TGTGCCAGCAGTGGGGGCAGGGTGCCCGGGGAGCTGTTTTTT.

This clonotype was seen repeatedly, ten times or more. This sequence joins TRBV5-1 and TRBJ1-1; 9 bases align to TRBD1. After removal of 0 bases from V and 3 bases from J, the junction contained 12 bases not matched to a gene. The CDR3 covers 18 residues. Germline CDR1 is SGHRS and CDR2 is YFSETQ. The CDR3 DNA follows: TGCGCCAGCAGCTTGGTATTCCGGACAGGGGTACATGACACTGAAGCTTTCTTT. Encoded protein: CASSLVFRTGVHDTEAFF.

This clonotype was seen repeatedly, ten times or more. V and J are TRBV5-1 and TRBJ1-5; no definite D call. The germline V gene encodes CDR1 SGHRS and CDR2 YFSETQ. Trimming cost V 0 bases and J 0 bases, with 7 bases left between them. This CDR3 contains 15 residues. The CDR3 region has the DNA TGCGCCAGCAGCTTGGCTGGGGTTAGCAATCAGCCCCAGCATTTT. Translation: CASSLAGVSNQPQHF.